Sequencing of this T cell receptor beta chain was carried out in a study of identical twins. TCRdb reprocessed the 5' RACE reads with MiXCR, giving one entry per CDR3 protein. The repertoire includes around 490,000 distinct CDR3 sequences, approximately 20% of them detected once, and more than 0.4% sits in the top ten. A further study also used this sample, focusing on yellow fever vaccine responses in identical twins.

This clonotype was obtained from a woman under 30 in good health. Sequencing was done on a sample of CD4+ T cells sorted from blood.

The CDR3 loop reads CASSRFSSGSITDTQYF. The CDR3 DNA sequence: TGTGCCAGCAGCCGGTTTTCTAGCGGGAGTATCACAGATACGCAGTATTTT. The chain recombines TRBV6-2 or TRBV6-3 with TRBJ2-3; 10 nucleotides line up with TRBD2. The CDR3 spans 17 residues. From germline, CDR1 is MNHEY and CDR2 SVGEGT. V trimming: 6 bases; J trimming: 2 bases; junction bases outside the gene matches: 11.